The 10 T cell receptor beta chains presented below share a single source sample, sequenced in a study of T cell responses to AZD1222 COVID-19 vaccine. Assay: immunoSEQ multiplex PCR; the TCRdb copy retains only in-frame clones and omits some. Among roughly 200,000 clones, roughly 88% were seen once, and the ten largest hold around 8%. Sequences were derived from peripheral blood, sampled on day 0 of AZD1222 vaccination. The receptor set was obtained from an adult in good health.

The rearrangement links TRBV7-9 to TRBJ2-6; D gene ambiguous. The CDR3 is 13 residues long. The V gene lost 5 bases and the J gene lost 0 bases, with 2 bases spanning the gap. Germline lookup yields CDR1 SEHNR and CDR2 FQNEAQ (reference sequence). The CDR3 sequence is CASSISGANVLTF. For the CDR3, the DNA is TGTGCCAGCAGCATCTCTGGGGCCAACGTCCTGACTTTC.

CDR3: CASRRSGTGGPGELFF. The CDR3 DNA reads TGTGCCAGCCGTCGGTCCGGGACAGGGGGCCCCGGGGAGCTGTTTTTT. The chain uses TRBV7-9 and TRBJ2-2; 12 bases align to TRBD1. The germline V gene has CDR1 SEHNR and CDR2 FQNEAQ (reference sequence). The CDR3 extends over 16 amino acids. The V gene end was trimmed by 8 bases and the J gene end by 6 bases; junction bases not matched to a gene: 10. Using reference TRBV7-9 and TRBJ2-2 for the parts outside the CDR3, the full variable domain is DTGVSQNPRHKITKRGQNVTFRCDPISEHNRLYWYRQTLGQGPEFLTYFQNEAQLEKSRLLSDRFSAERPKGSFSTLEIQRTEQGDSAMYLCASRRSGTGGPGELFFGEGSRLTVL.

The gene calls are TRBV9 and TRBJ2-1; no definite D call. Deletions cut 1 base from V and 0 bases from J, with 5 bases between. Per germline, CDR1 SGDLS and CDR2 YYNGEE. This CDR3 spans 14 amino acids. CDR3 in amino acids: CASSVKSSYNEQFF. CDR3 coding DNA: TGTGCCAGCAGCGTAAAAAGCTCCTACAATGAGCAGTTCTTC.

The V gene is TRBV3-1 (or the pseudogene TRBV3-2), the J gene TRBJ1-2, with TRBD1 as a possible D gene (5 bases). V was pared by 4 bases and J by 6 bases, with 21 bases between. This CDR3 is 16 amino acids long. The V gene's germline CDR1 is LGHDT and CDR2 YNNKEL (reference sequence). CDR3 DNA: TGTGCCAGCAGCCCCAACCCCGGGGGGACGGTGAATGGCTACACCTTC. It yields the protein CASSPNPGGTVNGYTF.

V usage is TRBV3-1 (or the pseudogene TRBV3-2) and J usage is TRBJ2-1; no definite D call. Trimming left V 1 base short and J 4 bases short, with 11 bases between. This CDR3 region has 15 residues. In germline, CDR1 is LGHDT, CDR2 YNNKEL (reference sequence). The CDR3 DNA follows: TGTGCCAGCAGCCAAGGAAGGGTCGGGTACAATGAGCAGTTCTTC. Translating it yields CASSQGRVGYNEQFF.

This clone occurred a few times. The J gene is TRBJ2-5, the V gene TRBV15; 9 bases map to TRBD1. CDR1 and CDR2 from the germline V gene are LNHNV and YYDKDF (reference sequence). The ends lost 7 bases at V and 2 bases at J; junction bases unmatched: 5. This CDR3 has 14 residues. The CDR3 sequence: CATTRDRAQETQYF. For the CDR3, the DNA is TGTGCCACCACCCGGGACAGGGCGCAAGAGACCCAGTACTTC.

V usage is TRBV29-1 and J usage is TRBJ2-1; D gene uncertain. V was cut by 3 bases and J by 9 bases, with 12 bases left in between. The CDR3 covers 12 residues. Germline CDR1 and CDR2: SQVTM and ANQGSEA. CDR3 amino acids: CSVDSLVGEQFF. The CDR3 region has the DNA TGCAGCGTTGATAGTCTAGTCGGTGAGCAGTTCTTC.

V gene TRBV18 combines with J gene TRBJ2-3, with 8 bases fitting TRBD2. CDR1 is KGHSH and CDR2 is LQKENI in the germline V gene. V trimming: 0 bases; J trimming: 5 bases; junction bases outside the gene matches: 4. The CDR3 sequence is 15 residues long. CDR3 in DNA: TGTGCCAGCTCACCACCCTTAGCGGGGAGAGATACGCAGTATTTT. This gives the protein CASSPPLAGRDTQYF. Supplemented by reference TRBV18 and TRBJ2-3, the full variable domain reads NAGVMQNPRHLVRRRGQEARLRCSPMKGHSHVYWYRQLPEEGLKFMVYLQKENIIDESGMPKERFSAEFPKEGPSILRIQQVVRGDSAAYFCASSPPLAGRDTQYFGPGTRLTVL.

The chain has TRBV3-1 (or the pseudogene TRBV3-2) and TRBJ2-1; 10 bases fit TRBD2. Germline V lookup: CDR1 LGHDT, CDR2 YNNKEL (reference sequence). This CDR3 is 21 amino acids long. V lost 3 bases to trimming and J lost 4 bases; unmatched junction nucleotides: 21. CDR3 DNA: TGTGCCAGCAGCCACGGGAAACTAGCGGGGCCAACCGCCTTACTATACAATGAGCAGTTCTTC. It yields the protein CASSHGKLAGPTALLYNEQFF.

The V call is TRBV19, the J call TRBJ1-4, with 7 nucleotides matching TRBD1. Trimming cost V 7 bases and J 8 bases; bases outside gene matches: 7. Looked up from germline, CDR1 is LNHDA and CDR2 is SQIVND (reference sequence). The CDR3 has 13 amino acids. CDR3 sequence: CASKGGLGEKLFF. The CDR3 DNA follows: TGTGCCAGTAAAGGGGGCTTGGGCGAAAAACTGTTTTTT.